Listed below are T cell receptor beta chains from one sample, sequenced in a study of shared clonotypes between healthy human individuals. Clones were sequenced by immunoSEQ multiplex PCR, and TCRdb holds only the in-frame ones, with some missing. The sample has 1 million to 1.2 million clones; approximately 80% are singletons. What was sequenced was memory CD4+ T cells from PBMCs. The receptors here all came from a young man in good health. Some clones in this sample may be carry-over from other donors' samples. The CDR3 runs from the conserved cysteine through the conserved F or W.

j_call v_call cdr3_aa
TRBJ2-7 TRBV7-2 CASSLTTGSLYEQYF
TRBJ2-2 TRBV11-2 CASRTSGTGELFF
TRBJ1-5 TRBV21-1 CASRLKGHRTNQIF
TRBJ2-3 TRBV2 CASREGLAGGDTQYF
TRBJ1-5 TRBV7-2 CASSRGPWGQPQHF
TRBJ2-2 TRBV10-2 CASGRLAGVPGELFF
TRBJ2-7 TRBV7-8 CASSAQGTSEYEQYF
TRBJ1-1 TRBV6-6 CASSPPGRPNTEAFF
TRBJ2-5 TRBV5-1 CASSLVGLAGAGQETQYF
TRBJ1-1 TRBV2 CASSEQGLNTEAFF
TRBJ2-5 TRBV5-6 CASSWGVQETQYF
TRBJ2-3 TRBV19 CASSGSGSSGGGDTQYF
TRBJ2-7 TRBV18 CASSPTGGPSYEQYF
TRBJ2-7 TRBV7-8 CASSFSGGAGEQYF
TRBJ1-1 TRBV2 CASSDSGTEAFF
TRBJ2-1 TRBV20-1 CSAGQNNEQFF
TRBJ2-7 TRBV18 CASSTGGEQYF
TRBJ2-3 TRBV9 CASSVAGTSTDTQYF
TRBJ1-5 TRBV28 CASRSGGQPQHF
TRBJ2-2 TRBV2 CASSVLAGGLNGELFF
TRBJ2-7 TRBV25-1 CASSEWGTGYEQYF
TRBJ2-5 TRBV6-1 CASSVGSQETQYF
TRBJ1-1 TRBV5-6 CASSAGGVAFF
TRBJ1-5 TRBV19 CASSPHDRGPFQPQHF
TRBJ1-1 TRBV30 CAWRTGLGQGNTEAFF
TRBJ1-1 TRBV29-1 CSVVNGYTEAFF
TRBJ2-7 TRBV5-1 CASSFVRGYEQYF